This TCR beta chain was obtained from a study of blood T cells in healthy people across ages. Study-wide results and caveats: Getting older went along with TCR beta diversity per million T cells dropping roughly linearly.

PCR was performed a second time for about 7 to 11 cycles using a sample-barcoded 5' primer and a J-beta primer mix. Every cDNA molecule carried a tag from a template-switch adaptor bearing 12 random nucleotides. CDR3-containing paired-end reads numbering at least 2.5 million came from each sample. TCRdb called the 5' RACE reads again in MiXCR, with one record for every CDR3 protein. This table has 730,000 or so distinct CDR3 sequences, roughly 41% appearing once. On this clonotype itself: Its cognate antigen is unknown. This may stem from a read error, because a much larger clone lies one nucleotide away.

The source is a woman aged 55-75 years in good health. Material: blood.

The CDR3 region has the DNA TGCAGCGTTGGCCAGGGGGGTGGTCAAGAGACCCAGTACTTC. This translates into CSVGQGGGQETQYF. The chain has TRBV29-1 and TRBJ2-5, with D tentatively TRBD1 (7 bases). Trimming took off 4 bases at V and 2 bases at J, with 14 bases between the two ends. CDR3 size: 14 residues. Germline CDR1 SQVTM, CDR2 ANQGSEA.